These 14 T cell receptor beta chains were sequenced from one sample in a study of T cell repertoires in cytomegalovirus infection (dated by TCRdb to between 2018 and 2020). Sequencing took place on an Illumina HiSeq 1500. TCRdb ran its own pipeline on the public reads, namely fastp trimming at Q25 and MiXCR clone calling, and kept in-frame beta chains. Every entry covers one CDR3 protein and lists the most common genes and DNA from its rows. This sample has 740,000 or so distinct CDR3 sequences in its table, and roughly 36% of those were observed once. Of the sample, around 2.8% falls within the top ten clones. Sequencing input: PBMCs. Every receptor here comes from a human donor in good health (CMV status not recorded). Some clones in this sample may be carry-over from other donors' samples.

This clonotype turned up a few times. The J gene is TRBJ2-2, the V gene TRBV12-3 or TRBV12-4; TRBD1 is a possible D gene (6 bases). Trimming took off 3 bases at V and 9 bases at J, with 11 bases between the two ends. The CDR3 totals 13 residues. CDR3 DNA: TGTGCCAGCAGTTTTCAGGGGCTCAGGGAGCTGTTTTTT. This encodes CASSFQGLRELFF.

This clonotype has a count of ten or more. The genes are TRBV4-1 and TRBJ2-7, with unresolved D. CDR1 is MGHRA and CDR2 is YSYEKL in the germline V gene. The CDR3 loop spans 13 amino acids. The V and J ends lost 0 bases and 1 base respectively, with 4 bases between them. The CDR3 DNA reads TGCGCCAGCAGCCAAGATTTGTCCTACGAGCAGTACTTC. Its protein is CASSQDLSYEQYF.

The chain employs TRBV7-6 and TRBJ2-7; 9 bases match TRBD1. V trimming: 4 bases; J trimming: 12 bases; junction bases outside the gene matches: 10. Germline CDR1 is SGHVS and CDR2 is FNYEAQ. CDR3 length: 13 residues. The CDR3 loop is CASSSSAGQGSYF. The CDR3 nucleotides are TGTGCCAGCAGCTCTTCCGCCGGACAGGGGTCGTACTTC.

The genes are TRBV7-6 and TRBJ2-3; a possible D gene is TRBD1 (6 bases). The CDR3 loop spans 14 amino acids. Germline CDR1 reads SGHVS; CDR2 reads FNYEAQ. Trimming stripped 0 bases from V and 5 bases from J, with 9 bases between. The CDR3 DNA sequence: TGTGCCAGCAGCTTAGCAACAGGGAAAGATACGCAGTATTTT. Its protein product is CASSLATGKDTQYF.

DNA for the CDR3: TGTGCCAGCACCTCAGAGCTAGGACTCAGCACAGATACGCAGTATTTT. Its protein is CASTSELGLSTDTQYF. The chain is built from TRBV7-6 and TRBJ2-3, with D perhaps matching TRBD2 (5 bases). V lost 7 bases and J 0 bases, leaving 17 bases between the germline ends. The CDR3 is 16 amino acids. Germline V lookup: CDR1 SGHVS, CDR2 FNYEAQ. The whole variable domain, remainder taken from reference TRBV7-6 and TRBJ2-3, is GAGVSQSPRYKVTKRGQDVALRCDPISGHVSLYWYRQALGQGPEFLTYFNYEAQQDKSGLPNDRFSAERPEGSISTLTIQRTEQRDSAMYRCASTSELGLSTDTQYFGPGTRLTVL.

This clonotype was seen many times. This chain connects TRBV7-9 to TRBJ2-7; D uncertain. The V gene's germline CDR1 is SEHNR and CDR2 FQNEAQ (reference sequence). With 4 bases removed from V and 4 bases from J, the gap between germline ends came to 8 bases. This CDR3 spans 12 amino acids. CDR3 DNA sequence: TGTGCCAGCAGCTCAGATATTTACGAGCAGTACTTC. Translated, it gives CASSSDIYEQYF.

The chain couples TRBV7-9 to TRBJ1-2, with 8 bases identical to TRBD1. V shed 1 base and J 6 bases; nucleotides not matched to a gene: 4. This CDR3 region has 14 residues. CDR1 and CDR2 (germline): SEHNR, FQNEAQ (reference sequence). CDR3 amino acids: CASSLEGRGHGYTF. CDR3 DNA sequence: TGTGCCAGCAGCTTAGAGGGCAGGGGGCATGGCTACACCTTC.

The genes are TRBV7-2 and TRBJ2-5, with 9 bases matching TRBD1. V shed 6 bases and J 5 bases; nucleotides not matched to a gene: 13. The CDR3 runs 16 residues. Germline V gene data show CDR1 as SGHTA and CDR2 as FQGNSA. CDR3 DNA sequence: TGTGCCAGCAGTCGTGGACAGGGGAGAGGTGGGGAGACCCAGTACTTC. Translated, it gives CASSRGQGRGGETQYF.

The count of this clonotype is one. The CDR3 spells CASSSGTGVPPQHF. The CDR3, as DNA: TGTGCCAGCAGTTCCGGGACAGGCGTACCGCCCCAGCATTTT. The chain uses TRBV6-5 and TRBJ1-5, with 8 nucleotides matching TRBD1. J gave up 9 bases and V 4 bases, and 8 bases lay outside the gene matches. In germline, CDR1 is MNHEY, CDR2 SVGAGI. The CDR3 extends over 14 amino acids.

This clonotype came up many times. The rearrangement links TRBV6-1 to TRBJ2-3; 14 nucleotides line up with TRBD2. The CDR3 contains 15 residues. Germline values: CDR1 MNHNS, CDR2 SASEGT. J lost 6 bases, V lost 6 bases, and 5 bases had no gene match. The CDR3 loop reads CASRGLAGVADTQYF. The CDR3 DNA reads as TGTGCCAGCAGGGGACTAGCGGGAGTCGCGGATACGCAGTATTTT.

This clonotype appeared once. This sequence joins TRBV7-9 and TRBJ2-7; D uncertain. Germline V CDR1 and CDR2: SEHNR, FQNEAQ (reference sequence). The V gene lost 4 bases and the J gene lost 3 bases, with 13 bases spanning the gap. The CDR3 extends over 14 amino acids. The CDR3 spells CASSSLYSRYEQYF. Written as DNA, the CDR3 is TGTGCCAGCAGCTCCTTGTACAGCCGCTACGAGCAGTACTTC.

The chain has TRBV11-2 and TRBJ1-5, with a tentative D call TRBD1 (6 bases). Germline CDR1 is SGHAT and CDR2 is FQNNGV. The CDR3 totals 18 residues. Trimming stripped 1 base from V and 5 bases from J, with 21 bases between. The CDR3 region has the DNA TGTGCCAGCAGCTTAGGTGTAAGGGGGGGCGCGGTGGATCAGCCCCAGCATTTT. Protein: CASSLGVRGGAVDQPQHF.

Concerning this clonotype: A read error may produce the germline difference seen at one junction end. The chain recombines TRBV7-2 with TRBJ2-4, with a tentative D call TRBD1 (6 bases). Germline loops: CDR1 SGHTA, CDR2 FQGNSA. The CDR3 has 14 amino acids. The DNA for the CDR3 is TGTGCCAGCAGCTTGACAGGTCCCAAAAACATTCCGTACTTC. The encoded protein is CASSLTGPKNIPYF. The complete variable domain, with remaining parts taken from reference TRBV7-2 and TRBJ2-4, reads GAGVSQSPSNKVTEKGKDVELRCDPISGHTALYWYRQSLGQGLEFLIYFQGNSAPDKSGLPSDRFSAERTGGSVSTLTIQRTQQEDSAVYLCASSLTGPKNIPYFGAGTRLSVL.

Note on this clonotype: One junction end disagrees with the germline gene, perhaps due to a read error. The chain is built from TRBV20-1 and TRBJ1-4; D not resolved. The CDR3 loop spans 14 amino acids. CDR1 DFQATT and CDR2 SNEGSKA come from the germline V gene (reference sequence). CDR3 nucleotides: TGCAGGGCGAGACCGGGGAGGCCTTGGTACAAACTTTTTTTT. Translation gives CRARPGRPWYKLFF.